This T cell receptor (beta chain) appears in the sequencing data of a study of blood T cell repertoires in COVID-19. Across the whole study: The origin of the acute and convalescent COVID-19 samples was the United States, Italy and Spain. T cells, B-cell-depleted T cells, or PBMCs supplied cDNA or gDNA.

Patients in Seattle were enrolled during active infection, then followed longitudinally. As originally analysed: Quantification of nucleated cells was approximated via reference gene primer amplification. Assay used: immunoSEQ multiplex PCR; TCRdb lists only in-frame clones, some missing. The V and J calls and clone size are taken from that table; D and trimming were inferred from the DNA. The sample contains under 250,000 clones, about 91% of which appear only once. The ends lost 9 bases at V and 2 bases at J; junction bases unmatched: 10. From germline, CDR1 is MNHEY and CDR2 SVGAGI. The CDR3 consists of 15 residues.

The sample taken for sequencing was peripheral blood. V gene TRBV6-5 combines with J gene TRBJ2-3; TRBD1 matches 8 bases. The receptor was isolated from a woman aged 30 to 39 with COVID-19, enrolled during active disease. CDR3 sequence (DNA): TGTGCCAGTCGGGCAGGGGGCATCGACACAGATACGCAGTATTTT. This gives the protein CASRAGGIDTDTQYF.